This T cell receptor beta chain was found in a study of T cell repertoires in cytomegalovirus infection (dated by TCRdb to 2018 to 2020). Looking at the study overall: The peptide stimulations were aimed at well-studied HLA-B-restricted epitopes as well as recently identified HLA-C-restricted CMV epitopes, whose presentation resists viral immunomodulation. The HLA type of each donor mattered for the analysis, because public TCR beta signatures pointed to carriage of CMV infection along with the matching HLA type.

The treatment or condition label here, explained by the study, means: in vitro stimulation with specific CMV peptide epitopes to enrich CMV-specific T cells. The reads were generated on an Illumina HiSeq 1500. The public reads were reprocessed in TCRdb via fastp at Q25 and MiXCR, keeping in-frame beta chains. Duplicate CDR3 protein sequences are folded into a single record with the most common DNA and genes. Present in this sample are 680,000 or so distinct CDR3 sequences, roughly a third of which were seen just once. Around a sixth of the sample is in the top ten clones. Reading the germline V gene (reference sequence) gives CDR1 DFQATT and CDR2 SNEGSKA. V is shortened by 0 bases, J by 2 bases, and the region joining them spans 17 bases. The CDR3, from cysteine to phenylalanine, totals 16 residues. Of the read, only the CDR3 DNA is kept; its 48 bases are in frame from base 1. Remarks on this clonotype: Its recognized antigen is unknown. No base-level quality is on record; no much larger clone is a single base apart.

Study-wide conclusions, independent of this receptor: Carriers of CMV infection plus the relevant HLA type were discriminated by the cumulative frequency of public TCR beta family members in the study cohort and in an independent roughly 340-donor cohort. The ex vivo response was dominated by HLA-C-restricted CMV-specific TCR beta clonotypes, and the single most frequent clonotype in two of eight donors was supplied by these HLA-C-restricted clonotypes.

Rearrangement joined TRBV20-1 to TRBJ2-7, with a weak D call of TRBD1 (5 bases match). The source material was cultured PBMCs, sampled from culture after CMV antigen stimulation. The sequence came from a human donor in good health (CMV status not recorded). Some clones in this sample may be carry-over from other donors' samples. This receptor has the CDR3 CSARDGVDRLTYEQYF. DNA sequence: TGCAGTGCTAGAGATGGGGTAGACAGACTGACCTACGAGCAGTACTTC.